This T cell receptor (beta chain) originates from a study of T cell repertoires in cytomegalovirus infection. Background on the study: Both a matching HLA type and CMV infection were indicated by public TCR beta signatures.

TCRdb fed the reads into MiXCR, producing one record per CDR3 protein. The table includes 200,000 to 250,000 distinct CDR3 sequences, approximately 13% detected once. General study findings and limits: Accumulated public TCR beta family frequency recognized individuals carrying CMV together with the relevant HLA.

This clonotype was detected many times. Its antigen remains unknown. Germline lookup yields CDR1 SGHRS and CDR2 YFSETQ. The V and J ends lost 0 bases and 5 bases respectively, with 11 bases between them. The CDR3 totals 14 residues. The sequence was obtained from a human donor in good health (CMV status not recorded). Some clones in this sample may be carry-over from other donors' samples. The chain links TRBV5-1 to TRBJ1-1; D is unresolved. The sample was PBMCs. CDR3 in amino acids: CASSLDPSGTEAFF. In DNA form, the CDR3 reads TGCGCCAGCAGCTTGGACCCTTCCGGTACTGAAGCTTTCTTT.